The rows below give T cell receptor beta chains drawn from one sample of a study of human T cells and chemical hapten exposure. TCRdb recomputed calls from the RACE reads with MiXCR, one row per CDR3 protein. The sample yields 360,000 or so distinct CDR3 sequences, 6% to 7% seen once. Here the sequenced sample was whole blood, taken in connection with sensitization to the hapten diphenylcyclopropenone (DPC). These receptors originate from a woman younger than 30 with alopecia areata. Some clones in this sample may be carry-over from other donors' samples. The CDR3 runs from the conserved cysteine through the conserved F or W. The D gene is left open where the match is weak. Expanded clones get a size class; other rows say once, few or many, or leave the size out.

TRBV9,-,TRBJ1-1,few,TGTGCCAGCAGCGTAGCCAGGGACAAGACTGAAGCTTTCTTT,CASSVARDKTEAFF
TRBV15,TRBD1,TRBJ1-1,many,TGTGCCACCAGCACCTCCGGGACAGGGGTTGAAGCTGAAGCTTTCTTT,CATSTSGTGVEAEAFF
TRBV5-1,-,TRBJ2-7,few,TGCGCCAGCAGCTTGCCGGGTAGGGCATACGAGCAGTACTTC,CASSLPGRAYEQYF
TRBV20-1,TRBD2,TRBJ2-1,-,TGCAGTGCTAAGGAAGGGGCTAGCGGGGGCTATGAGCAGTTCTTC,CSAKEGASGGYEQFF
TRBV20-1,-,TRBJ1-6,many,TGCAGTGCTAGAGGGGTGGCAGGCCTCTATAATTCACCCCTCCACTTT,CSARGVAGLYNSPLHF
TRBV24-1,-,TRBJ1-1,many,TGTGCCACCAGCATCAGGGAACCCACTGAAGCTTTCTTT,CATSIREPTEAFF
TRBV20-1,-,TRBJ1-5,many,TGCAGTGCTAGAGGGCGTGGGGGAGATCAGCCCCAGCATTTT,CSARGRGGDQPQHF
TRBV6-1,-,TRBJ2-7,many,TGTGCAAGCGACGGCCTGGGGGGCCTATACGAGCAGTACTTC,CASDGLGGLYEQYF
TRBV29-1,-,TRBJ1-2,many,TGCAGCGTTGTCCGCGAATTTCGTTATGGCTACACCTTC,CSVVREFRYGYTF
TRBV6-6,-,TRBJ2-5,few,TGTGCCAGCAGTTACTCGACGGCAGAGACCCAGTACTTC,CASSYSTAETQYF
TRBV18,-,TRBJ1-1,-,TGTGCCAGCTCACCAATGGACCCAGGTGTCACTGAAGCTTTCTTT,CASSPMDPGVTEAFF
TRBV10-3,-,TRBJ1-2,many,TGTGCCATCAGTGTGTACTATGGCTACACCTTC,CAISVYYGYTF
TRBV10-3,-,TRBJ2-3,many,TGTGCCATCAGTGAGATTCCTAGTTACACAGATACGCAGTATTTT,CAISEIPSYTDTQYF
TRBV6-1,-,TRBJ2-7,few,TGTGCCAGCAGTGAATACGCGGGGTTATCCTACGAGCAGTACTTC,CASSEYAGLSYEQYF
TRBV27,-,TRBJ2-7,-,TGTGCCAGCAGCCTAGCCCGGGACCCGCGCTCCTACGAGCAGTACTTC,CASSLARDPRSYEQYF
TRBV9,TRBD1,TRBJ1-1,-,TGTGCCAGCAGCGCATCAGGGGGCGCAGCTTTCTTT,CASSASGGAAFF
TRBV6-2/TRBV6-3,-,TRBJ2-7,few,TGTGCCAGCAGTTATTCTATCGTAAGGAACGAGCAGTACTTC,CASSYSIVRNEQYF
TRBV13,TRBD1,TRBJ1-4,many,TGTGCCAGCAGCGCCGACAGGGAATCCACTAATGAAAAACTGTTTTTT,CASSADRESTNEKLFF
TRBV29-1,-,TRBJ2-3,-,TGCAGCGTTGAAGGCGATTTTACGCAGTATTTT,CSVEGDFTQYF
TRBV28,-,TRBJ1-1,-,TGTGCCATCCGGGGGCGCACGGACACTGAAGCTTTCTTT,CAIRGRTDTEAFF
TRBV5-4,-,TRBJ2-7,-,TGTGCCAGCAGCTTGCGACTACCGGGGTCCTACGAGCAGTACTTC,CASSLRLPGSYEQYF
TRBV7-2,-,TRBJ1-1,many,TGTGCCAGCAGGAATCGAGGGGCCGGCACTGAAGCTTTCTTT,CASRNRGAGTEAFF
TRBV6-5,TRBD1,TRBJ1-4,many,TGTGCCAGCAGTTACTCGCTCGGGACAGGGCCTAATGAAAAACTGTTTTTT,CASSYSLGTGPNEKLFF
TRBV29-1,-,TRBJ1-1,many,TGCAGCGTTGGGAAGATACAGGTGAACACTGAAGCTTTCTTT,CSVGKIQVNTEAFF
TRBV7-8,-,TRBJ1-6,few,TGTGCCAGCAGCCGCAGGGTTGAGAATTCACCCCTCCACTTT,CASSRRVENSPLHF
TRBV12-3/TRBV12-4,-,TRBJ1-1,many,TGTGCCAGCAGCGAACAGGTGGAGACTGAAGCTTTCTTT,CASSEQVETEAFF
TRBV6-6,TRBD1,TRBJ2-3,few,TGTGCCAGCAGTTACCGCCCGGGGACAGCTAGCACAGATACGCAGTATTTT,CASSYRPGTASTDTQYF
TRBV2,-,TRBJ2-7,-,TGTGCCAGCAGCCGACTAACCGAGCAGTACTTC,CASSRLTEQYF
TRBV20-1,-,TRBJ1-2,-,TGCAGTGCTAATAAGGGCGTAGTCTCTAACTATGGCTACACCTTC,CSANKGVVSNYGYTF
TRBV27,-,TRBJ2-2,many,TGTGCCAGCAGACCACCCCGTAAGGGGAACACCGGGGAGCTGTTTTTT,CASRPPRKGNTGELFF
TRBV7-2,-,TRBJ2-6,many,TGTGCCAGCAGCCGCCTTTATGGATCGAACTCCCTCTCTGGGGCCAACGTCCTGACTTTC,CASSRLYGSNSLSGANVLTF
TRBV6-5,TRBD1,TRBJ2-2,few,TGTGCCAGCAGCCGAAGGTTACAGGGGGCGAACACCGGGGAGCTGTTTTTT,CASSRRLQGANTGELFF
TRBV14,TRBD1,TRBJ1-5,many,TGTGCCAGCAGCCAAGCAGGGGGGGATCAGCCCCAGCATTTT,CASSQAGGDQPQHF
TRBV20-1,-,TRBJ2-5,few,TGCAGTGCCCCGTGGGTCCAAGAGACCCAGTACTTC,CSAPWVQETQYF
TRBV18,TRBD1,TRBJ1-1,many,TGTGCCAGCTCACCGACGACAGGGAACTTGAACACTGAAGCTTTCTTT,CASSPTTGNLNTEAFF
TRBV6-6,TRBD1,TRBJ1-1,many,TGTGCCAGCAGTTACTTTGGACAGGGGGTACTGAACACTGAAGCTTTCTTT,CASSYFGQGVLNTEAFF
TRBV12-2,-,TRBJ1-4,many,TGTGCAAGTCGCCTAGACAGCCTACTTAATGAAAAACTGTTTTTT,CASRLDSLLNEKLFF
TRBV7-9,TRBD1,TRBJ1-2,-,TGTGCCAGCAGCTTAGGATATCGGAGACAGGGGATCGATGGCTACACCTTC,CASSLGYRRQGIDGYTF
TRBV4-1,-,TRBJ1-6,many,TGCGCCAGCAGCCAAGAGGGACCCTATAATTCACCCCTCCACTTT,CASSQEGPYNSPLHF